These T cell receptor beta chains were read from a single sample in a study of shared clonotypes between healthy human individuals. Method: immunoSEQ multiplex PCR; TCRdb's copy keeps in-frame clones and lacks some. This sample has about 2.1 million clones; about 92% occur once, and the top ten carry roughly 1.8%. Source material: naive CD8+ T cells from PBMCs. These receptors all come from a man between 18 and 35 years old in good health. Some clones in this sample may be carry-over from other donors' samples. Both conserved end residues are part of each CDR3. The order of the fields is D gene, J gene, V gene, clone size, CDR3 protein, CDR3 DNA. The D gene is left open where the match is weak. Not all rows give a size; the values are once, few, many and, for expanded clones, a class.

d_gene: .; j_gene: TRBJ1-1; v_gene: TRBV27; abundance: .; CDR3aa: CASSFLAERVRATEAFF; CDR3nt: TGTGCCAGCAGTTTCCTCGCCGAGAGGGTGAGGGCCACTGAAGCTTTCTTT
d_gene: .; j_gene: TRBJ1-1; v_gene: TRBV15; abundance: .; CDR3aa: CATSRDLKGNTEAFF; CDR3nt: TGTGCCACCAGCAGAGATCTGAAGGGGAACACTGAAGCTTTCTTT
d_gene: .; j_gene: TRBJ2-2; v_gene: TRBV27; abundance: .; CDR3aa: CASSLFSAGELFF; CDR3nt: TGTGCCAGCAGTTTATTTTCCGCCGGGGAGCTGTTTTTT
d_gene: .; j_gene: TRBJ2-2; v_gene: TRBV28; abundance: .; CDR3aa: CASSFLVRAEHAGELFF; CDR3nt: TGTGCCAGCAGTTTTTTAGTCCGGGCCGAACACGCCGGGGAGCTGTTTTTT
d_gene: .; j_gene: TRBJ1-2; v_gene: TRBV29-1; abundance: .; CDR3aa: CSVEVGVRYTF; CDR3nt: TGCAGCGTTGAAGTAGGGGTCCGCTACACCTTC
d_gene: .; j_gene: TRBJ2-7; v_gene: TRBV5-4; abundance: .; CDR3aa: CASSLRGTFYEQYF; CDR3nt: TGTGCCAGCAGCTTAAGAGGGACCTTCTACGAGCAGTACTTC
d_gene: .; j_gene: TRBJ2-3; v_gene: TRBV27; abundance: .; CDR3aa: CASSSRWGDTQYF; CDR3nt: TGTGCCAGCAGTTCCCGGTGGGGAGATACGCAGTATTTT
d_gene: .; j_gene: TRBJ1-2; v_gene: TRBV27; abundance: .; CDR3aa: CASSSQLNYGYTF; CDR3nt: TGTGCCAGCAGTTCCCAGCTGAACTATGGCTACACCTTC
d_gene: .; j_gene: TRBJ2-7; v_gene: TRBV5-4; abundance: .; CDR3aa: CASSPGEKAYEQYF; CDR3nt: TGTGCCAGCAGCCCCGGAGAAAAGGCCTACGAGCAGTACTTC
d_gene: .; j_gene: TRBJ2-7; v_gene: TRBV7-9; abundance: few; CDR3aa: CASSLGEQYF; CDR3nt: TGTGCCAGCAGCTTAGGGGAGCAGTACTTC
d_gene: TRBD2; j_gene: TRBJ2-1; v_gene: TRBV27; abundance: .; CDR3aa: CASSLQLAGNNEQFF; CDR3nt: TGTGCCAGCAGTCTTCAGCTAGCGGGTAATAATGAGCAGTTCTTC
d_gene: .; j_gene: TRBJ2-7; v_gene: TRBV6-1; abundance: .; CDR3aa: CASSRSSSPYEQYF; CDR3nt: TGTGCCAGCAGCAGATCTAGCTCCCCCTACGAGCAGTACTTC
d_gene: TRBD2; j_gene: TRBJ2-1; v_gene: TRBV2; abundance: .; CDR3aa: CASSLLAGVYNEQFF; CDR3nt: TGTGCCAGTTCCCTCCTAGCGGGGGTATACAATGAGCAGTTCTTC
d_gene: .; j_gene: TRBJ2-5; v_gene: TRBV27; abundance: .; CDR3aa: CASSSGPAQNEETQYF; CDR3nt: TGTGCCAGCAGTTCAGGGCCCGCGCAAAATGAAGAGACCCAGTACTTC
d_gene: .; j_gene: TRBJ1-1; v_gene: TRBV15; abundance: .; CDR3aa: CATSRARYNEAFF; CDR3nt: TGTGCCACCAGCAGAGCACGTTATAATGAAGCTTTCTTT
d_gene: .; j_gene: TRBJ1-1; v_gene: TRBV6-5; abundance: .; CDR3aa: CASRSVGTEAFF; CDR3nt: TGTGCCAGCAGATCCGTGGGTACTGAAGCTTTCTTT
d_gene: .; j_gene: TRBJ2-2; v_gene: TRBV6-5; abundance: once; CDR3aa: CASMGQTNTGELFF; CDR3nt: TGTGCCAGCATGGGGCAGACGAACACCGGGGAGCTGTTTTTT
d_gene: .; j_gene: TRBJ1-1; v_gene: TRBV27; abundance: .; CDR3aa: CASSLYPGVNTEAFF; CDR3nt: TGTGCCAGCAGTTTATATCCGGGGGTGAACACTGAAGCTTTCTTT
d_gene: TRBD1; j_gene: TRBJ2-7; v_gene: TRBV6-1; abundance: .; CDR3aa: CASSEGPGGSYEQYF; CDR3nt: TGTGCCAGCAGTGAAGGTCCAGGGGGCTCCTACGAGCAGTACTTC
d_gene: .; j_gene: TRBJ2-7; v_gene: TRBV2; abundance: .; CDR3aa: CASKVDRVRYEQYF; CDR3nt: TGTGCCAGCAAAGTGGACCGAGTGCGTTACGAGCAGTACTTC
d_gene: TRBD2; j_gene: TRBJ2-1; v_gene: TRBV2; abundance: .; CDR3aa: CASSYYDPGLAVYEQFF; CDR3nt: TGTGCCAGCAGCTACTACGATCCGGGACTAGCGGTTTATGAGCAGTTCTTC
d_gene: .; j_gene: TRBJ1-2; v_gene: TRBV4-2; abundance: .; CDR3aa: CASSQVKEINLYGYTF; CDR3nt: TGTGCCAGCAGCCAAGTCAAGGAGATTAACCTCTATGGCTACACCTTC
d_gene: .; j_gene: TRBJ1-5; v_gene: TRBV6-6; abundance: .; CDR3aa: CASSYSGGHEGQPQHF; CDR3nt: TGTGCCAGCAGTTACTCGGGGGGACATGAGGGTCAGCCCCAGCATTTT
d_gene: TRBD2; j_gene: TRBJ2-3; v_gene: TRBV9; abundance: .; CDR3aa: CASSPGLAIPDTQYF; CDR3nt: TGTGCCAGCAGCCCGGGACTAGCGATACCAGATACGCAGTATTTT
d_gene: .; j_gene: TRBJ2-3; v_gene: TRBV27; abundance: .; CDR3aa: CASSPPRRGPDTQYF; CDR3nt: TGTGCCAGCAGTCCCCCCCGGAGGGGTCCAGATACGCAGTATTTT
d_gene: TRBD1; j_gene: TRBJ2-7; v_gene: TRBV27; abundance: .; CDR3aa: CASSRTGTGTYEQYF; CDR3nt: TGTGCCAGCAGTCGGACCGGGACAGGGACCTACGAGCAGTACTTC
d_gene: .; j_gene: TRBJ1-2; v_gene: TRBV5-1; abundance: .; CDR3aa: CASSLERAANYGYTF; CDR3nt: TGCGCCAGCAGCTTGGAAAGGGCCGCTAACTATGGCTACACCTTC
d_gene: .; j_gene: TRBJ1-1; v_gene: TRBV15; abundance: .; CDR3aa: CATSPGRGTEAFF; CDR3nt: TGTGCCACCAGCCCGGGGCGAGGCACTGAAGCTTTCTTT